The clone carrying this T cell receptor (beta chain) rates as medium-sized (0.01 to 0.1%). The V gene end was trimmed by 6 bases and the J gene end by 0 bases; junction bases not matched to a gene: 13. Germline V CDR1 and CDR2: DFQATT, SNEGSKA (reference sequence). The CDR3 consists of 17 residues. This sample is part of a study of early T cells in non-severe SARS-CoV-2 infection. Background on the study: From unsorted whole blood, bulk RNA was sequenced, and the chains remained unpaired.

Individual cDNA molecules were tagged with unique molecular identifiers. Each CDR3 protein gets one entry after TCRdb re-called the 5' RACE reads with MiXCR. The table shows fewer than 65,000 distinct CDR3 sequences, with about 10% occurring only once. The sequence came from an adult who was a healthcare worker with PCR-confirmed SARS-CoV-2 infection or an uninfected control (not recorded which). The rearrangement joins TRBV20-1 to TRBJ2-3; 9 bases are a match to TRBD2. Input material: whole blood. The CDR3 coding sequence is TGCAGTGCCAGGGGACTAGCCGAAGCTCATAGCACAGATACGCAGTATTTT. Amino acid sequence: CSARGLAEAHSTDTQYF.